The TCR beta chain under discussion was sequenced for a study of vaccination and CD4 T cells after COVID-19. Study as a whole: Post-COVID draws followed diagnosis by a median around 100 days (range 35 to 161). For post-vaccine samples, collection took place a median about 70 days after dose two, ranging from 14 to 241.

TCRdb processed the PCR reads anew with MiXCR; each CDR3 protein has one entry. Of 30,000 or so distinct CDR3 sequences in the sample, more than 40% were seen once. Study conclusions and caveats: Convalescent patients gained a median approximately 90% of their reactive clones only post-vaccination.

On this clonotype: What it recognizes is unknown.

Time point described: late sampling 161 to 241 days after vaccination in a few convalescent patients. The material was CD4+ T cells from blood, obtained about 7 months after SARS-CoV-2 vaccination. The origin of this receptor is a human donor who had recovered from COVID-19.

The DNA of the CDR3 is TGTGCCAGCTCACCCAACAGGGATCCAGATACGCAGTATTTT. Protein product: CASSPNRDPDTQYF. The chain employs TRBV18 and TRBJ2-3, with D perhaps TRBD1 (6 bases). The CDR3 has 14 residues. The V gene lost 3 bases and the J gene lost 4 bases, with 11 bases spanning the gap. CDR1 and CDR2 (germline): KGHSH, LQKENI.